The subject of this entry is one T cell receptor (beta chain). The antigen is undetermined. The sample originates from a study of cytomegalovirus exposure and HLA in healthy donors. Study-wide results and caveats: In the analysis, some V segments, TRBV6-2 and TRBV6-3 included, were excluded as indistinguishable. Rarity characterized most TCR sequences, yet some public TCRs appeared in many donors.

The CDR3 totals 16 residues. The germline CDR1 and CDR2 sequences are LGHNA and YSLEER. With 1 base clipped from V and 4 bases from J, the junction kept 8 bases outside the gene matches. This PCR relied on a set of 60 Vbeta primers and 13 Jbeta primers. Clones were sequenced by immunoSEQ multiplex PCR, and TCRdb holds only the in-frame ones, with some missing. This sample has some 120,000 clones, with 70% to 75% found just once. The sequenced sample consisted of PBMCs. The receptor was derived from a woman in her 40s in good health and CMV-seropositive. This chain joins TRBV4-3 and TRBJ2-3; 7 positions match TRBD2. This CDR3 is CASSQGGGGPADTQYF. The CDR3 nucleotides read TGCGCCAGCAGCCAAGGGGGCGGGGGTCCCGCAGATACGCAGTATTTT.